The 29 T cell receptor beta chains presented below share a single source sample, sequenced in a study of cytomegalovirus exposure and HLA in healthy donors. Researchers ran the PCR with 60 Vbeta and 13 Jbeta primers. Clones were read by immunoSEQ multiplex PCR, and TCRdb kept only the in-frame ones, dropping some. The repertoire has fewer than 150,000 clones, about 69% of them found once; the top ten carry 3.1%. Source material: PBMCs. These receptors were taken from a man aged 25 to 40 in good health and CMV-seronegative.

This clone was observed a handful of times. The chain combines TRBV7-8 with TRBJ1-5; D is unresolved. CDR1 is SGHVS and CDR2 is FQNEAQ in the germline V gene. This CDR3 has 13 residues. V was shortened by 10 bases and J by 5 bases, with 15 bases between the two germline ends. CDR3 bases: TGTGCCACCTGCGCCCTCCGGGATCAGCCCCAGCATTTT. Its protein product is CATCALRDQPQHF.

This chain links TRBV6-1 with TRBJ1-6; the D is unclear. Trimming took off 5 bases at V and 2 bases at J, with 10 bases between the two ends. The CDR3 spans 15 residues. Per germline, CDR1 MNHNS and CDR2 SASEGT. CDR3 bases: TGTGCCAGCAGTTCGGAGGGCACCTATAATTCACCCCTCCACTTT. Translating it yields CASSSEGTYNSPLHF.

This rearrangement joins TRBV2 to TRBJ2-5; 11 bases are a match to TRBD1. The CDR3 contains 13 residues. Germline V CDR1 and CDR2: SNHLY, FYNNEI. The V and J ends lost 7 bases and 5 bases, in that order; junction bases with no gene match: 3. The chain's CDR3 is CASNGDRGETQYF. The CDR3 DNA reads as TGTGCCAGCAATGGGGACAGGGGGGAGACCCAGTACTTC.

The chain recombines TRBV5-6 with TRBJ2-2, with 9 bases lining up with TRBD1. The CDR3 extends over 15 amino acids. Germline V gene lookup returns CDR1 SGHDT and CDR2 YYEEEE. The ends lost 1 base at V and 6 bases at J; junction bases unmatched: 4. The CDR3 here is CASSLSGTGPGELFF. CDR3 nucleotide sequence: TGTGCCAGCAGCTTGTCCGGGACAGGGCCCGGGGAGCTGTTTTTT.

The chain has TRBV6-5 and TRBJ2-2, with a possible D match to TRBD1 (6 bases). The V and J ends lost 0 bases and 5 bases respectively, with 13 bases between them. Germline V CDR1 and CDR2: MNHEY, SVGAGI. The CDR3 length is 16 residues. CDR3 DNA sequence: TGTGCCAGCAGTTACTCGAATATAGGGGGAACCGGGGAGCTGTTTTTT. Translating gives CASSYSNIGGTGELFF.

The J gene is TRBJ1-2, the V gene TRBV28; possibly TRBD1 for D (6 bases). This CDR3 contains 11 residues. The V end was cut by 6 bases, the J end by 7 bases, with 9 bases between. Per the germline V gene, CDR1 is MDHEN and CDR2 is SYDVKM. The CDR3 sequence is CASSNRVGYTF. In DNA form, the CDR3 reads TGTGCCAGCAGCAACAGGGTTGGCTACACCTTC.

The chain couples TRBV11-2 to TRBJ2-5, with D possibly TRBD1 on 5 matching bases. This CDR3 is built from 15 residues. V lost 1 base to trimming and J lost 7 bases, with 16 bases between them. From germline, CDR1 is SGHAT and CDR2 FQNNGV. CDR3 sequence reads: CASSLVNGPQGTQYF. In DNA, the CDR3 is TGTGCCAGCAGCTTAGTAAATGGGCCCCAGGGGACCCAGTACTTC.

This sequence joins TRBV30 and TRBJ1-2, with 8 bases lining up with TRBD1. Germline V gene lookup returns CDR1 GTSNPN and CDR2 SVGIG (reference sequence). CDR3 size: 11 residues. Written as DNA, the CDR3 is TGTGCGGGGGACAGGCGCTATGGCTACACCTTC. Its protein is CAGDRRYGYTF.

J is TRBJ2-7 and V is TRBV19, with TRBD2 matching over 7 bases. Per germline, CDR1 LNHDA and CDR2 SQIVND (reference sequence). This CDR3 is 11 amino acids long. Germline trimming cut 8 bases from V and 7 bases from J; bases unmatched to any gene: 5. The chain's CDR3 is CASRGVREQYF. The DNA of the CDR3 is TGTGCCAGTCGGGGGGTCAGGGAGCAGTACTTC.

The gene calls are TRBV7-2 and TRBJ2-7; TRBD2 is a possible D gene (5 bases). The CDR3 loop spans 14 amino acids. The germline V and J ends were trimmed by 1 base and 3 bases, with 10 bases remaining between them. CDR1 is SGHTA and CDR2 is FQGNSA in the germline V gene. The CDR3 coding sequence is TGTGCCAGCAGCTTAGTGCATGGGAGCTACGAGCAGTACTTC. This codes for CASSLVHGSYEQYF.

Only one count was recorded for this clone. At one boundary the junction diverges from the germline segment, which might be a read error. J is TRBJ2-3 and V is TRBV29-1; the match to TRBD2 covers 7 bases. CDR1 is SQVTM, CDR2 ANQGSEA, per germline. The CDR3 has 12 residues. The CDR3 spells CSAAGSTGTQYF. The CDR3 coding sequence is TGCAGCGCAGCGGGGTCCACAGGTACGCAGTATTTT.

This clone was found once. The CDR3 here is CAINHGTHSSHTF. The CDR3 DNA follows: TGTGCCATCAACCACGGGACACATTCCAGCCACACCTTC. The genes are TRBV10-3 and TRBJ1-2, with D possibly TRBD1 on 6 matching bases. Germline V gives CDR1 ENHRY, CDR2 SYGVKD. The CDR3 covers 13 residues. V was cut by 7 bases and J by 12 bases, with 21 bases left in between.

The V call is TRBV5-6, the J call TRBJ2-1; 9 bases are a match to TRBD1. Germline trimming cut 5 bases from V and 8 bases from J; bases unmatched to any gene: 8. This CDR3 is 14 amino acids long. Looked up from germline, CDR1 is SGHDT and CDR2 is YYEEEE. CDR3 in DNA: TGTGCCAGCAGGCGACAGGGGGGTCTCTATGAGCAGTTCTTC. Protein sequence: CASRRQGGLYEQFF.

This sequence joins TRBV14 and TRBJ1-1; D might be TRBD1 (5 bases). The V and J ends lost 3 bases and 0 bases respectively, with 11 bases between them. CDR3 length: 15 amino acids. Per germline, CDR1 SGHDN and CDR2 FVKESK. The CDR3: CASSQSTGLNTEAFF. The DNA of the CDR3 is TGTGCCAGCAGCCAGAGTACAGGTCTGAACACTGAAGCTTTCTTT.

The gene calls are TRBV2 and TRBJ2-5; 11 bases fit TRBD1. CDR3 length: 14 residues. V lost 6 bases, J lost 5 bases, and 5 bases stayed unmatched. Per germline, CDR1 SNHLY and CDR2 FYNNEI. CDR3 bases: TGTGCCAGCAGGGCGGGACAGGGGGGCGAGACCCAGTACTTC. Its translation: CASRAGQGGETQYF. Variable domain in full (rest from reference TRBV2 and TRBJ2-5): EPEVTQTPSHQVTQMGQEVILRCVPISNHLYFYWYRQILGQKVEFLVSFYNNEISEKSEIFDDQFSVERPDGSNFTLKIRSTKLEDSAMYFCASRAGQGGETQYFGPGTRLLVL.

The chain uses TRBV7-2 and TRBJ2-1, with D possibly being TRBD1 (7 bases). This CDR3 region has 13 residues. Germline assignment: CDR1 SGHTA and CDR2 FQGNSA. With 7 bases removed from V and 7 bases from J, the gap between germline ends came to 14 bases. The CDR3 sequence: CASTSRGANEQFF. DNA of the CDR3: TGTGCCAGCACATCCAGGGGGGCGAATGAGCAGTTCTTC.

The chain carries TRBV11-2 and TRBJ1-2; D is undetermined. The CDR3 is made up of 14 amino acids. V lost 5 bases to trimming and J lost 4 bases, with 14 bases between them. Germline CDR1 is SGHAT and CDR2 is FQNNGV. Here the CDR3 reads CASSPTPYSYGYTF. DNA of the CDR3: TGTGCCAGCAGCCCAACGCCCTATTCCTATGGCTACACCTTC.

The gene calls are TRBV12-5 and TRBJ2-5, with 11 bases fitting TRBD2. The CDR3 sequence is 16 residues long. Trimming took 5 bases from V and 2 from J; bases not matched to a gene: 7. Germline values: CDR1 LGHNT, CDR2 FRNRAP. The CDR3 loop reads CASGAPGLAVQETQYF. In DNA form, the CDR3 reads TGTGCTAGTGGTGCACCGGGACTAGCGGTTCAAGAGACCCAGTACTTC.

CDR3 in amino acids: CASSLGQGRAFF. CDR3 DNA sequence: TGTGCCAGCAGTTTAGGACAGGGTCGAGCTTTCTTT. This chain joins TRBV28 and TRBJ1-1; 8 positions agree with TRBD1. V was pared by 2 bases and J by 10 bases, with 3 bases of the junction left unmatched. The germline V gene has CDR1 MDHEN and CDR2 SYDVKM. The CDR3 totals 12 residues.

V and J are TRBV19 and TRBJ1-1; possible D gene TRBD1, 5 bases. CDR3 length equals 13 residues. Trimming took 4 bases from V and 1 from J, leaving 7 bases between them. Per germline, CDR1 LNHDA and CDR2 SQIVND (reference sequence). This CDR3 reads CASSTGQNTEAFF. The CDR3 DNA is TGTGCCAGTAGTACAGGACAGAACACTGAAGCTTTCTTT.

The V call is TRBV6-5, the J call TRBJ2-1; unclear D gene. CDR1 and CDR2 from the germline V gene are MNHEY and SVGAGI. V was cut by 0 bases and J by 12 bases, with 12 bases left in between. This CDR3 spans 13 amino acids. CDR3 DNA: TGTGCCAGCAGTTACTCGAACGGGTTTGGGCAGTTCTTC. This gives the protein CASSYSNGFGQFF.

V is TRBV30 and J is TRBJ2-3; TRBD2 might be the D (6 bases). This CDR3 has 15 amino acids. Germline loops: CDR1 GTSNPN, CDR2 SVGIG (reference sequence). V was trimmed by 3 bases and J by 3 bases, leaving 16 bases between them. CDR3 nucleotides: TGTGCCTGGAGGGGGGGTCACTTCTTTACAGATACGCAGTATTTT. Protein sequence: CAWRGGHFFTDTQYF.

The chain couples TRBV30 to TRBJ2-2; the match to TRBD1 covers 10 bases. Looked up from germline, CDR1 is GTSNPN and CDR2 is SVGIG (reference sequence). This CDR3 contains 15 residues. J lost 6 bases, V lost 2 bases, and 6 bases had no gene match. The CDR3: CAWSPRDRGPGELFF. In DNA, the CDR3 is TGTGCCTGGAGTCCCCGGGACAGGGGTCCCGGGGAGCTGTTTTTT. Based on the CDR3 plus reference TRBV30 and TRBJ2-2, the full variable domain is SQTIHQWPATLVQPVGSPLSLECTVEGTSNPNLYWYRQAAGRGLQLLFYSVGIGQISSEVPQNLSASRPQDRQFILSSKKLLLSDSGFYLCAWSPRDRGPGELFFGEGSRLTVL.

The chain couples TRBV9 to TRBJ2-5; TRBD2 aligns across 9 bases. The V gene's germline CDR1 is SGDLS and CDR2 YYNGEE. The CDR3 spans 17 residues. After removal of 0 bases from V and 2 bases from J, the junction contained 8 bases not matched to a gene. The CDR3 sequence: CASSVGGAGGWQETQYF. CDR3 bases: TGTGCCAGCAGCGTAGGCGGAGCGGGGGGCTGGCAAGAGACCCAGTACTTC.

The chain joins TRBV27 to TRBJ2-3, with 13 bases lining up with TRBD2. The germline V gene encodes CDR1 MNHEY and CDR2 SMNVEV (reference sequence). The CDR3 has 20 amino acids. V was clipped by 4 bases and J by 1 base; unmatched bases: 14. CDR3 in DNA: TGTGCCAGCAGTTACGCCGGACTAGCGGGAGAAGGGTACGGCACAGATACGCAGTATTTT. It specifies CASSYAGLAGEGYGTDTQYF.

The chain recombines TRBV7-3 with TRBJ2-1; 8 bases agree with TRBD2. The CDR3 extends over 14 amino acids. The V gene end was trimmed by 2 bases and the J gene end by 7 bases; junction bases not matched to a gene: 4. CDR1 is SGHTA, CDR2 FQGTGA, per germline. CDR3 DNA sequence: TGTGCCAGCAGCTTAGGCGGGAGGACAAATGAGCAGTTCTTC. Protein product: CASSLGGRTNEQFF. The complete variable domain, with remaining parts taken from reference TRBV7-3 and TRBJ2-1, reads GAGVSQTPSNKVTEKGKYVELRCDPISGHTALYWYRQSLGQGPEFLIYFQGTGAADDSGLPNDRFFAVRPEGSVSTLKIQRTERGDSAVYLCASSLGGRTNEQFFGPGTRLTVL.

The chain is built from TRBV6-5 and TRBJ1-1; D is unresolved. Germline-derived CDR1 and CDR2 are MNHEY and SVGAGI. Trimming removed 2 bases at V and 7 bases at J, with 11 bases between. This CDR3 comprises 13 residues. The CDR3 region has the DNA TGTGCCAGCAGTTACATGTGGTGGCATGAAGCTTTCTTT. This translates into CASSYMWWHEAFF.

The genes are TRBV6-5 and TRBJ1-2, with D uncertain. The germline V gene encodes CDR1 MNHEY and CDR2 SVGAGI. The V gene lost 6 bases and the J gene lost 7 bases, with 12 bases spanning the gap. The CDR3 totals 12 residues. As DNA, the CDR3 is TGTGCCAGCAGAAGTAGTGTGTCTGGCTACACCTTC. It encodes CASRSSVSGYTF.

The chain couples TRBV6-5 to TRBJ2-7, with TRBD1 matching 7 bases. With 6 bases clipped from V and 3 bases from J, the junction kept 8 bases outside the gene matches. CDR1 MNHEY and CDR2 SVGAGI come from the germline V gene. This CDR3 contains 14 residues. CDR3 protein: CASRPRGQNYEQYF. The CDR3 DNA is TGTGCCAGCAGACCCCGGGGACAGAACTACGAGCAGTACTTC.